The TCR beta chain under discussion was sequenced for a study of blood T cells in healthy people across ages. Study-wide points: Age brought a roughly linear fall in TCR beta diversity measured per million T cells.

Peripheral blood was drawn, approximately 9.5 milliliters per donor. To note about this clonotype: Its antigen remains unknown.

Germline V lookup: CDR1 MNHEY, CDR2 SMNVEV (reference sequence). This CDR3 comprises 14 residues. Primers used in a second PCR of roughly 7 to 12 cycles were a sample-barcoded 5' primer and a J-beta primer mix. TCRdb ran MiXCR on the 5' RACE reads and lists one entry per CDR3 protein. The table includes 1 million or so distinct CDR3 sequences, approximately 25% detected once. The same data also contributed to another study, on T cells of mothers and their children. That work contributes: The data showed no persistent microchimeric T cell clones.

This sequence was found in a girl aged 2 to 10 in good health. Sequencing was done on a sample of blood. This chain uses TRBV27 with TRBJ2-5; D is ambiguous. The DNA end favors TRBJ2-1, so the J call may be wrong. The CDR3 nucleotides are TGTGCCAGCAGCATGGACGTAACCTACAATGAGCAGTTCTTC. Translated, it gives CASSMDVTYNEQFF.